The 13 T cell receptor beta chains below were found in one sample sequenced in a study of Tregs in tolerant kidney transplant recipients. Here immunoSEQ multiplex PCR was the method, and the copy in TCRdb shows in-frame clones only, minus some. The repertoire holds about 240,000 clones, with about four fifths as singletons. Sequencing was performed on CD4+ T cells from blood. These receptors were collected from a human donor in good health.

The count of this clone is one. J is TRBJ1-5 and V is TRBV19, with no clear D. The V gene lost 7 bases and the J gene lost 2 bases, with 15 bases spanning the gap. This CDR3 has 15 residues. Germline assignment: CDR1 LNHDA and CDR2 SQIVND (reference sequence). Here the CDR3 reads CASTPAPQRNQPQHF. CDR3 in DNA: TGTGCCAGTACCCCGGCCCCACAGCGCAATCAGCCCCAGCATTTT.

V usage is TRBV5-4 and J usage is TRBJ1-1; 7 bases align to TRBD1. Germline-derived CDR1 and CDR2 are SGHNT and YYREEE (reference sequence). The V segment lost 4 bases and the J segment 4 bases; nucleotides outside the gene matches: 7. The CDR3 has 14 residues. The CDR3 DNA is TGTGCCAGCAGCGTGGGACAGTCCCTCACTGAAGCTTTCTTT. Its translation is CASSVGQSLTEAFF.

J is TRBJ1-2 and V is TRBV5-1; TRBD1 matches at 8 bases. The trim removed 0 bases at V and 2 bases at J, leaving 0 bases unmatched. CDR1 and CDR2 from the germline V gene are SGHRS and YFSETQ. The CDR3 has 14 amino acids. The CDR3 loop is CASSLGQGNYGYTF. CDR3 nucleotide sequence: TGCGCCAGCAGCTTGGGACAGGGGAACTATGGCTACACCTTC. The full variable domain, its missing parts supplied by reference TRBV5-1 and TRBJ1-2, is KAGVTQTPRYLIKTRGQQVTLSCSPISGHRSVSWYQQTPGQGLQFLFEYFSETQRNKGNFPGRFSGRQFSNSRSEMNVSTLELGDSALYLCASSLGQGNYGYTFGSGTRLTVV.

The chain joins TRBV29-1 to TRBJ2-3; TRBD2 matches 7 bases. V was clipped by 1 base and J by 3 bases; unmatched bases: 1. CDR3 length: 13 amino acids. CDR1 is SQVTM, CDR2 ANQGSEA, per germline. CDR3 DNA sequence: TGCAGCGTTGAAGCGGGAGGTACAGATACGCAGTATTTT. As protein: CSVEAGGTDTQYF.

The V call is TRBV28, the J call TRBJ2-4; 10 bases line up with TRBD1. Germline V lookup: CDR1 MDHEN, CDR2 SYDVKM. CDR3 size: 12 residues. V trimming: 6 bases; J trimming: 14 bases; junction bases outside the gene matches: 7. In nucleotides, the CDR3 is TGTGCCAGCAGATTGACAGGGGGCGCAGAGTACTTC. It encodes CASRLTGGAEYF.

About this clone itself: Additional DNA sequences in this sample encode the identical CDR3. This chain joins TRBV5-1 and TRBJ1-1; no definite D call. Trimming removed 0 bases at V and 1 base at J, with 7 bases between. The CDR3 sequence is 14 residues long. Germline assignment: CDR1 SGHRS and CDR2 YFSETQ. For the CDR3, the DNA is TGCGCCAGCAGCTTGGGGACGGGGAACACTGAAGCTTTCTTT. This gives the protein CASSLGTGNTEAFF.

The rearrangement links TRBV19 to TRBJ2-1; D remains unclear. V shed 4 bases and J shed 0 bases, with 7 bases lying between them. The CDR3 is 14 residues long. Germline-derived CDR1 and CDR2 are LNHDA and SQIVND (reference sequence). CDR3 bases: TGTGCCAGTAGTAAGGTTAGCTCCTACAATGAGCAGTTCTTC. As protein: CASSKVSSYNEQFF. Supplemented by reference TRBV19 and TRBJ2-1, the full variable domain reads DGGITQSPKYLFRKEGQNVTLSCEQNLNHDAMYWYRQDPGQGLRLIYYSQIVNDFQKGDIAEGYSVSREKKESFPLTVTSAQKNPTAFYLCASSKVSSYNEQFFGPGTRLTVL.

The V gene is TRBV15, the J gene TRBJ1-1, with D unresolved. V was pared by 0 bases and J by 1 base, with 6 bases between. Germline V gene lookup returns CDR1 LNHNV and CDR2 YYDKDF (reference sequence). The CDR3 is made up of 14 amino acids. The chain's CDR3 is CATSRDRRNTEAFF. For the CDR3, the DNA is TGTGCCACCAGCAGAGATAGGAGGAACACTGAAGCTTTCTTT.

The CDR3 loop reads CASSTPAGGPGEQYF. In DNA form, the CDR3 reads TGTGCCAGTAGTACCCCCGCGGGAGGGCCGGGGGAGCAGTACTTC. The chain combines TRBV19 with TRBJ2-7; 9 positions match TRBD2. V trimming: 4 bases; J trimming: 7 bases; junction bases outside the gene matches: 11. Germline loops: CDR1 LNHDA, CDR2 SQIVND (reference sequence). This CDR3 spans 15 amino acids.

V gene TRBV29-1 combines with J gene TRBJ2-3; D gene unclear. CDR1 and CDR2 from the germline V gene are SQVTM and ANQGSEA. This CDR3 is 14 amino acids long. The V and J ends lost 7 bases and 0 bases respectively, with 14 bases between them. The CDR3 region is CSGRVSASTDTQYF. The CDR3 DNA follows: TGCAGCGGACGAGTAAGCGCTAGCACAGATACGCAGTATTTT.

The chain links TRBV2 to TRBJ1-5; tentatively, D is TRBD1 (5 bases). CDR1 and CDR2 from the germline V gene are SNHLY and FYNNEI. Trimming removed 3 bases from V and 0 bases from J, with 12 bases in between. The CDR3 totals 16 residues. In DNA, the CDR3 is TGTGCCAGCAGTGAGGGTGACAGAGTTAGCAATCAGCCCCAGCATTTT. Amino acids: CASSEGDRVSNQPQHF.

The chain carries TRBV10-1 and TRBJ2-5; D is tentatively TRBD1 or TRBD2 (5 bases each). The CDR3 totals 14 residues. V gave up 3 bases and J gave up 1 base, with 9 bases separating them. CDR1 and CDR2 from the germline V gene are WNHNN and SYGVQD (reference sequence). The CDR3: CASSEMRGQETQYF. CDR3 bases: TGCGCCAGCAGTGAAATGAGGGGCCAAGAGACCCAGTACTTC.

The V and J genes are TRBV15 and TRBJ2-1; weak D call: TRBD2 (5 bases). The CDR3 is 16 amino acids. Germline CDR1 reads LNHNV; CDR2 reads YYDKDF (reference sequence). Trimming shortened V by 0 bases and J by 0 bases, and 9 bases separated the two germline ends. CDR3 sequence: CATSRDLTSSYNEQFF. In DNA form, the CDR3 reads TGTGCCACCAGCAGAGATCTAACTAGCTCCTACAATGAGCAGTTCTTC.